What follows are 12 T cell receptor beta chains derived from one specimen sequenced in a study of blood T cell repertoires in COVID-19. Repertoires were generated with immunoSEQ multiplex PCR, while TCRdb's copy carries only in-frame clones and drops some. Among about 210,000 clones listed, 83% were seen once. Sequenced sample: peripheral blood. The source is a man aged 50-59 years with active or convalescent COVID-19.

This clone occurred once. V is TRBV5-1 and J is TRBJ1-6; 8 bases fit TRBD1. V was pared by 3 bases and J by 5 bases, with 4 bases of the junction left unmatched. The CDR3 has 15 residues. The germline V gene encodes CDR1 SGHRS and CDR2 YFSETQ. The CDR3 nucleotides are TGCGCCAGCAGCTCACCGACAGGGGATAATTCACCCCTCCACTTT. This encodes CASSSPTGDNSPLHF.

This clone was observed once. The CDR3: CASSTDSYGYTF. The DNA of the CDR3 is TGTGCCAGCAGTACAGACAGCTATGGCTACACCTTC. The rearrangement links TRBV2 to TRBJ1-2; maybe TRBD1 (5 bases). The V end lost 5 bases, the J end lost 4 bases, and 8 bases lay between the germline ends. The CDR3 runs 12 residues. Germline CDR1 reads SNHLY; CDR2 reads FYNNEI.

Details on this clone: Other DNA sequences within the sample encode an identical CDR3. V is TRBV3-1 (or the pseudogene TRBV3-2) and J is TRBJ2-1, with 9 nucleotides matching TRBD2. Germline V gene sequence: CDR1 LGHDT, CDR2 YNNKEL (reference sequence). CDR3 size: 18 residues. The J segment lost 6 bases and the V segment lost 1 base, leaving 13 bases of the junction unmatched. CDR3 nucleotides: TGTGCCAGCAGCCAAGGATCAACCGGGCTAGCGGGATTCAATGAGCAGTTCTTC. It codes for CASSQGSTGLAGFNEQFF.

This clone was detected only a few times. The rearrangement uses TRBV6-4 and TRBJ1-1, with D unclear. In germline, CDR1 is MRHNA, CDR2 SNTAGT. This CDR3 comprises 15 residues. Deletions cut 7 bases from V and 0 bases from J, with 15 bases between. This CDR3 is CASKREDSLNTEAFF. DNA of the CDR3: TGTGCCAGCAAGCGGGAGGACTCCCTGAACACTGAAGCTTTCTTT.

A single count supports this clone. The gene calls are TRBV6-4 and TRBJ2-4, with D tentatively TRBD2 (5 bases). The germline V and J ends were trimmed by 2 bases and 10 bases, with 12 bases remaining between them. The germline V gene has CDR1 MRHNA and CDR2 SNTAGT. The CDR3 loop spans 13 amino acids. The CDR3 loop is CASSDVDTGIQYF. The CDR3 coding sequence is TGTGCCAGCAGTGACGTTGACACGGGGATTCAGTACTTC.

This clone was seen only once. CDR3 in amino acids: CASSPVGQGNYGYTF. The CDR3 bases are TGTGCCAGCAGCCCGGTTGGGCAGGGGAACTATGGCTACACCTTC. The V and J genes are TRBV5-6 and TRBJ1-2; the D gene is possibly TRBD1 (6 bases). The ends were cut back, 4 bases at V and 2 bases at J, with 15 bases in the middle. Germline assignment: CDR1 SGHDT and CDR2 YYEEEE. The CDR3 consists of 15 residues.

The chain carries TRBV28 and TRBJ2-3; D is possibly TRBD1 (6 bases). The CDR3 loop spans 15 amino acids. V lost 1 base, J lost 2 bases, and 10 bases lay in between. In germline, CDR1 is MDHEN, CDR2 SYDVKM. The CDR3 here is CASSLSGTNTDTQYF. CDR3 sequence (DNA): TGTGCCAGCAGTTTATCCGGGACAAACACAGATACGCAGTATTTT.

The V call is TRBV2, the J call TRBJ2-3; D is unclear. CDR1 and CDR2 from the germline V gene are SNHLY and FYNNEI. The V end lost 3 bases, the J end lost 2 bases, and 12 bases lay between the germline ends. This CDR3 has 15 amino acids. CDR3 sequence: CASSEGRPSTDTQYF. The CDR3 DNA sequence: TGTGCCAGCAGTGAGGGCAGGCCGTCCACAGATACGCAGTATTTT.

The V gene is TRBV5-4, the J gene TRBJ2-2, with TRBD2 matching 8 bases. The J segment lost 6 bases and the V segment lost 5 bases, leaving 12 bases of the junction unmatched. CDR1 and CDR2 from the germline V gene are SGHNT and YYREEE (reference sequence). The CDR3 totals 16 residues. CDR3 sequence reads: CASSFDPGLDPGELFF. In DNA form, the CDR3 reads TGTGCCAGCAGTTTTGATCCGGGACTAGACCCCGGGGAGCTGTTTTTT. The whole variable domain, filled in from reference TRBV5-4 and TRBJ2-2, reads ETGVTQSPTHLIKTRGQQVTLRCSSQSGHNTVSWYQQALGQGPQFIFQYYREEENGRGNFPPRFSGLQFPNYSSELNVNALELDDSALYLCASSFDPGLDPGELFFGEGSRLTVL.

The chain uses TRBV20-1 and TRBJ2-7; maybe TRBD2 (5 bases). V dropped 3 bases and J dropped 5 bases, with 8 bases sitting between them. The CDR3 loop spans 11 amino acids. Germline V gives CDR1 DFQATT, CDR2 SNEGSKA (reference sequence). The CDR3 DNA is TGCAGTGCTAGCGGGATCCACGAGCAGTACTTC. Its protein product is CSASGIHEQYF.

The chain has TRBV28 and TRBJ2-5; 7 nucleotides agree with TRBD2. Germline values: CDR1 MDHEN, CDR2 SYDVKM. After removal of 5 bases from V and 4 bases from J, the junction contained 10 bases not matched to a gene. The CDR3 consists of 15 residues. In DNA form, the CDR3 reads TGTGCCAGCAGTCAAAGACTAGCTCCCATAGAGACCCAGTACTTC. The encoded protein is CASSQRLAPIETQYF.

This clone was detected only once. The gene calls are TRBV7-2 and TRBJ2-5, with TRBD2 matching 11 bases. There are 18 residues in the CDR3. With 4 bases clipped from V and 0 bases from J, the junction kept 10 bases outside the gene matches. Germline lookup yields CDR1 SGHTA and CDR2 FQGNSA. CDR3 amino acids: CASSSQVTSGIYQETQYF. For the CDR3, the DNA is TGTGCCAGCAGCTCTCAGGTGACTAGCGGGATTTACCAAGAGACCCAGTACTTC.